These 6 T cell receptor beta chains share one sample of origin, sequenced in a study of cytomegalovirus exposure and HLA in healthy donors. This PCR relied on a set of 60 Vbeta primers and 13 Jbeta primers. Sequenced by immunoSEQ multiplex PCR; TCRdb stores in-frame clones only, minus some. This sample has some 110,000 clones; around 74% occur once, and the top ten carry around 5%. Sequencing input: PBMCs. Receptor source: a man aged 25-40 years in good health and CMV-seropositive.

The chain carries TRBV15 and TRBJ1-5; TRBD1 aligns across 7 bases. The CDR3 consists of 16 residues. Germline assignment: CDR1 LNHNV and CDR2 YYDKDF (reference sequence). The ends lost 3 bases at V and 6 bases at J; junction bases unmatched: 11. CDR3 sequence reads: CATSSPVQGRPQPQHF. CDR3 in DNA: TGTGCCACCAGCAGTCCCGTACAGGGGCGACCTCAGCCCCAGCATTTT.

This clone was seen a single time. This CDR3 is also generated by other DNA sequences in the sample. This rearrangement joins TRBV5-1 to TRBJ1-5; tentative D call: TRBD1 (5 bases). Germline values: CDR1 SGHRS, CDR2 YFSETQ. Trimming took 2 bases from V and 4 from J, leaving 7 bases between them. The CDR3 covers 13 residues. The CDR3 DNA sequence: TGCGCCAGCAGCTTCGGGGGTAATCAGCCCCAGCATTTT. This encodes CASSFGGNQPQHF.

A word on this clone: The junction departs from the called germline gene at one end, perhaps through a read error. The CDR3 DNA follows: TGTGCCAGCCAACAAACGAACTATGGCTACCCCTTC. As protein: CASQQTNYGYPF. The J gene is TRBJ1-2, the V gene TRBV6-1; no definite D call. CDR3 length: 12 residues. Per the germline V gene, CDR1 is MNHNS and CDR2 is SASEGT.

This clone was seen ten or more times. The chain links TRBV4-1 to TRBJ2-5, with 7 bases identical to TRBD2. The CDR3 extends over 16 amino acids. V dropped 0 bases and J dropped 1; count of bases not matched to a gene: 5. Germline CDR1 is MGHRA and CDR2 is YSYEKL. The CDR3 DNA reads TGCGCCAGCAGCCAAGAATCCCGGGGGGTCCAAGAGACCCAGTACTTC. Protein sequence: CASSQESRGVQETQYF.

This chain connects TRBV6-5 to TRBJ2-7; 9 bases are shared with TRBD1. The CDR3 covers 14 residues. The germline V gene has CDR1 MNHEY and CDR2 SVGAGI. Trimming took 6 bases from V and 1 from J; bases not matched to a gene: 4. The CDR3 DNA follows: TGTGCCAGCAGAGGGACAGGGTTATCCTACGAGCAGTACTTC. It is translated as CASRGTGLSYEQYF.

The chain employs TRBV23-1 and TRBJ2-1; tentative D call: TRBD2 (5 bases). TRBV23-1 is recorded as an ORF, its role being uncertain. The CDR3 is made up of 19 amino acids. Trimming took off 0 bases at V and 1 base at J, with 19 bases between the two ends. CDR3 sequence (DNA): TGCGCCAGCAGTCAATCGGGAGACGTCCCGAGGCCTTCCTACAATGAGCAGTTCTTC. Translation: CASSQSGDVPRPSYNEQFF.